This TCR beta chain was retrieved from a study of T-cell memory formation after mild COVID-19. With 2 bases removed from V and 0 bases from J, the gap between germline ends came to 11 bases. The CDR3 extends over 16 amino acids. Per germline, CDR1 MNHEY and CDR2 SVGAGI. This clonotype was found a few times. Its antigen is not identified. TCRdb used MiXCR to reprocess the 5' RACE reads, holding one entry per CDR3 protein. This table holds over 500,000 distinct CDR3 sequences, roughly 17% found once. Study-wide findings and caveats: The authors did not confirm SARS-CoV-2 specificity of second-wave clones peaking day 37. In pre-infection memory, a portion of responding clones appeared, which suggested that cross-reactive memory joined.

The sequencing input was PBMCs or a T cell subset sorted from them (not recorded which). J is TRBJ1-3 and V is TRBV6-5; no definite D call. This TCR derives from an adult woman who had mild COVID-19 (a few samples of this study predate the infection). Cell type and time point are not known. DNA of the CDR3: TGTGCCAGCAGTTACGGCATTACTTTCTCTGGAAACACCATATATTTT. It encodes CASSYGITFSGNTIYF.